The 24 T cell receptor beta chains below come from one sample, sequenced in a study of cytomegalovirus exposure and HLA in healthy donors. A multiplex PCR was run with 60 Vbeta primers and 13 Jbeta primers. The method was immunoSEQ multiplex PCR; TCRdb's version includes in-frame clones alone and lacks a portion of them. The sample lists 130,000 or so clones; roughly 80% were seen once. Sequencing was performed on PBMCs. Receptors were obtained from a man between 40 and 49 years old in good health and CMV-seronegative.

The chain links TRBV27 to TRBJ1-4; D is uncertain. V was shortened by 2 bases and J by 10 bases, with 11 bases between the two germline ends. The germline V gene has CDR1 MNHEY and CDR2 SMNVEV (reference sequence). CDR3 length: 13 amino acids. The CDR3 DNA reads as TGTGCCAGCAGTTTACCCCCTCCCGGAAAACTGTTTTTT. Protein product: CASSLPPPGKLFF.

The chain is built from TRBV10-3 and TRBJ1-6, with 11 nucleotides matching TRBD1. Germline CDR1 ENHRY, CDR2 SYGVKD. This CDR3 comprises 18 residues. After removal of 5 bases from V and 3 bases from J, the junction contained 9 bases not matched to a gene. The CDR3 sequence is CAISSSGTGGGYNSPLHF. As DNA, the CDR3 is TGTGCCATCAGTTCCTCCGGGACAGGGGGGGGCTATAATTCACCCCTCCACTTT.

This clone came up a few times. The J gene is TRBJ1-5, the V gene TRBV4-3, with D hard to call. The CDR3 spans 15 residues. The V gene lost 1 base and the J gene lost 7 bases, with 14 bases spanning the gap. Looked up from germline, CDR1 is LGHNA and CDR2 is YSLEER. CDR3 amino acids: CASSQGGSDGQPQHF. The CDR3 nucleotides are TGCGCCAGCAGCCAAGGTGGGTCAGACGGGCAGCCCCAGCATTTT.

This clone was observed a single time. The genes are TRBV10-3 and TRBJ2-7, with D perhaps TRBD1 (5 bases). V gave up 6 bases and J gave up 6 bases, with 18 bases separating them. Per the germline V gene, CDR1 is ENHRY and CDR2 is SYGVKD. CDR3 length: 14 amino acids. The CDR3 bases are TGTGCCATCAGCCTGACACAGGTCACGGGCGAGCAGTACTTC. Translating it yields CAISLTQVTGEQYF.

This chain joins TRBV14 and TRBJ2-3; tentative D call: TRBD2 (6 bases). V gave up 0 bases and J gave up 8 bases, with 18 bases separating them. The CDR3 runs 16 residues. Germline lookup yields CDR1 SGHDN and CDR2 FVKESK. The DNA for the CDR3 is TGTGCCAGCAGCCAAGATAGAGGAGCTGGGGGAGGTACGCAGTATTTT. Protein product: CASSQDRGAGGGTQYF.

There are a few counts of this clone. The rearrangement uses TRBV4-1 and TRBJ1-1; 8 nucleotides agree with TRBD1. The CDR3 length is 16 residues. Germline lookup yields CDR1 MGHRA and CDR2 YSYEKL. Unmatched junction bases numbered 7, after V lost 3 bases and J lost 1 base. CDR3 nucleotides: TGCGCCAGCAGCCACGGAGGACAGGGAAAGAACACTGAAGCTTTCTTT. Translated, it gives CASSHGGQGKNTEAFF.

The CDR3 DNA sequence: TGTGCCAGCAGCGTAGTCCCGGGTTGGGAGACCCAGTACTTC. This gives the protein CASSVVPGWETQYF. V and J are TRBV9 and TRBJ2-5; D ambiguous. The CDR3 runs 14 residues. Trimming shortened V by 0 bases and J by 5 bases, and 11 bases separated the two germline ends. Germline V gene sequence: CDR1 SGDLS, CDR2 YYNGEE. Together with reference TRBV9 and TRBJ2-5, the CDR3 gives the full variable domain: DSGVTQTPKHLITATGQRVTLRCSPRSGDLSVYWYQQSLDQGLQFLIQYYNGEERAKGNILERFSAQQFPDLHSELNLSSLELGDSALYFCASSVVPGWETQYFGPGTRLLVL.

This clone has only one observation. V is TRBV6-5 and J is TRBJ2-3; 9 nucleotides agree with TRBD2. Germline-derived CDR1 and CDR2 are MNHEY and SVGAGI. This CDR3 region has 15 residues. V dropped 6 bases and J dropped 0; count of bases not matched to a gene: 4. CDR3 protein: CASSQLAGSTDTQYF. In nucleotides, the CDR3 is TGTGCCAGCAGCCAGCTAGCGGGGAGCACAGATACGCAGTATTTT.

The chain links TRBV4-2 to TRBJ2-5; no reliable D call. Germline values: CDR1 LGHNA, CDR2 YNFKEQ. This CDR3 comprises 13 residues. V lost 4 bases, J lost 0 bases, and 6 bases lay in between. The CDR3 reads CASSPSHQETQYF. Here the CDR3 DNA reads TGTGCCAGCAGCCCCTCCCACCAAGAGACCCAGTACTTC.

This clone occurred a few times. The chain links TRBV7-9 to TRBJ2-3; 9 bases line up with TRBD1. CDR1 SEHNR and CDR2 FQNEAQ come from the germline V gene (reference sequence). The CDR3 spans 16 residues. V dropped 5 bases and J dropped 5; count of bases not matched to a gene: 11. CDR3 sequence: CASSPGQGREVDTQYF. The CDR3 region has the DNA TGTGCCAGCAGCCCGGGACAGGGAAGAGAGGTAGATACGCAGTATTTT.

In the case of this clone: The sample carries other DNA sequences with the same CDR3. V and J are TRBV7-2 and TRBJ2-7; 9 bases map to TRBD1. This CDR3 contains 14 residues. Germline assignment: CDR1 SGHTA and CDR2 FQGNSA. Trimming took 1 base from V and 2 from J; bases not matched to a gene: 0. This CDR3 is CASSLGQGAYEQYF. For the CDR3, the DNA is TGTGCCAGCAGCTTAGGACAGGGGGCCTACGAGCAGTACTTC.

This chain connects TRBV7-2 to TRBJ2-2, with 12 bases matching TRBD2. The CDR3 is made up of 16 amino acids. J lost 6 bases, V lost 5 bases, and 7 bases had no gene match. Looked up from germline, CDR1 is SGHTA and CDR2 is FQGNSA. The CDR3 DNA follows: TGTGCCAGCAGCCCTACTAGCGGGGGGATTCCCGGGGAGCTGTTTTTT. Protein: CASSPTSGGIPGELFF.

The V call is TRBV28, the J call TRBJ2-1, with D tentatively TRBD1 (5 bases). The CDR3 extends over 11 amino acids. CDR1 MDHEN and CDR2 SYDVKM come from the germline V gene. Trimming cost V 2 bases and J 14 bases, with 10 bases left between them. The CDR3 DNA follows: TGTGCCAGCAGTTTAGGGGCAGGGAAGTTCTTC. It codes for CASSLGAGKFF.

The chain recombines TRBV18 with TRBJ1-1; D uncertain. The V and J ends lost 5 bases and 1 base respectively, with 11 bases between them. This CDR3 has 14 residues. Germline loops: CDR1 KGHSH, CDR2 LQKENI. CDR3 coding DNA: TGTGCCAGCTCAGTGGATGGCGGGAACACTGAAGCTTTCTTT. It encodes CASSVDGGNTEAFF.

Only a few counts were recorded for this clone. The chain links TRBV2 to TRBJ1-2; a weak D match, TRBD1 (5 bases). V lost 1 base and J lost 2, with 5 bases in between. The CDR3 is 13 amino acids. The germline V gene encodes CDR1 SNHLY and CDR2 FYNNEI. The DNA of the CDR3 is TGTGCCAGCAGTGAAGGACAGAACTATGGCTACACCTTC. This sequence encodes CASSEGQNYGYTF. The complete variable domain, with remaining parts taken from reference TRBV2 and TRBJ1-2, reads EPEVTQTPSHQVTQMGQEVILRCVPISNHLYFYWYRQILGQKVEFLVSFYNNEISEKSEIFDDQFSVERPDGSNFTLKIRSTKLEDSAMYFCASSEGQNYGYTFGSGTRLTVV.

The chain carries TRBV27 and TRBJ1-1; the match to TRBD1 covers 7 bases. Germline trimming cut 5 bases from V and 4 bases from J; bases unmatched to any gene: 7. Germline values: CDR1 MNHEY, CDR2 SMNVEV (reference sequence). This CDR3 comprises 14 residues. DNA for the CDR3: TGTGCCAGCAGTCTGATGACAGGGATCACTGAAGCTTTCTTT. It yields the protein CASSLMTGITEAFF.

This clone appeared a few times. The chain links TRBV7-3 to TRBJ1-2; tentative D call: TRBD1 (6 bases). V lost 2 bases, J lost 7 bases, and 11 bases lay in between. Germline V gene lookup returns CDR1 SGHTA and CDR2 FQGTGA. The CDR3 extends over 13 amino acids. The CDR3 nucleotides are TGTGCCAGCAGCTTAGAGGGGGGGGGTGGCTACACCTTC. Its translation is CASSLEGGGGYTF.

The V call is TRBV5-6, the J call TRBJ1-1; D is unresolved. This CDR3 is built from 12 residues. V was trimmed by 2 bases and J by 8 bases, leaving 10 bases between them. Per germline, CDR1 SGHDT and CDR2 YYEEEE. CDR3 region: CASSFRSKEAFF. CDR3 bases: TGTGCCAGCAGCTTTCGGAGTAAAGAAGCTTTCTTT.

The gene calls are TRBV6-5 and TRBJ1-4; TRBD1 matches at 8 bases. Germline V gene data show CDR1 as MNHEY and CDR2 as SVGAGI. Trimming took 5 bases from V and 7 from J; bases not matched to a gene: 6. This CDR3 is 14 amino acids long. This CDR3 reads CASSIRQGSEKLFF. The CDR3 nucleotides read TGTGCCAGCAGTATAAGACAGGGGAGTGAAAAACTGTTTTTT.

The CDR3 DNA sequence: TGTGCCAGTAGTGTGACAGATCGGGATCAGCCCCAGCATTTT. As protein: CASSVTDRDQPQHF. The genes are TRBV19 and TRBJ1-5, with TRBD1 as a possible D gene (5 bases). Germline loops: CDR1 LNHDA, CDR2 SQIVND (reference sequence). The V and J ends lost 5 bases and 5 bases respectively, with 13 bases between them. The CDR3 totals 14 residues.

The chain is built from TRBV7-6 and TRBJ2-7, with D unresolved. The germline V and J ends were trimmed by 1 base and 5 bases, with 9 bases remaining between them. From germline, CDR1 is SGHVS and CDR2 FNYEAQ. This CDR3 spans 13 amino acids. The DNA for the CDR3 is TGTGCCAGCAGCTTAGACCAGAAGAACGAGCAGTACTTC. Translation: CASSLDQKNEQYF.

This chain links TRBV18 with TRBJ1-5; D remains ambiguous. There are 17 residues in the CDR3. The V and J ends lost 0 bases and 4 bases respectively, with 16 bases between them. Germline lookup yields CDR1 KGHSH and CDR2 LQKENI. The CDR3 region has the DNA TGTGCCAGCTCACCACCGGGTGCAGTGGAGGGAAATCAGCCCCAGCATTTT. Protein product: CASSPPGAVEGNQPQHF.

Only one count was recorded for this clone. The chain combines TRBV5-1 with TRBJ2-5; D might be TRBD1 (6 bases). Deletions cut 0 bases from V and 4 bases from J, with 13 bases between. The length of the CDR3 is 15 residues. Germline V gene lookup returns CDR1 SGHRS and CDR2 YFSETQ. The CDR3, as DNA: TGCGCCAGCAGCTTGGCGGCCAGGGGTTCAGAGACCCAGTACTTC. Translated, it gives CASSLAARGSETQYF. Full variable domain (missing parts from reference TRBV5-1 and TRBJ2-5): KAGVTQTPRYLIKTRGQQVTLSCSPISGHRSVSWYQQTPGQGLQFLFEYFSETQRNKGNFPGRFSGRQFSNSRSEMNVSTLELGDSALYLCASSLAARGSETQYFGPGTRLLVL.

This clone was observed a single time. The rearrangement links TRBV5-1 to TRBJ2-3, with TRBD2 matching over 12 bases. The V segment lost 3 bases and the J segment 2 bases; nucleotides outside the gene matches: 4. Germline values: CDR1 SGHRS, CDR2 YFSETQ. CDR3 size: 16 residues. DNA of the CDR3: TGCGCCAGCAGCTCGCTAGCGGGGGGGCTCACAGATACGCAGTATTTT. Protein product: CASSSLAGGLTDTQYF. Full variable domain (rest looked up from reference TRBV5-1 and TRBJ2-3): KAGVTQTPRYLIKTRGQQVTLSCSPISGHRSVSWYQQTPGQGLQFLFEYFSETQRNKGNFPGRFSGRQFSNSRSEMNVSTLELGDSALYLCASSSLAGGLTDTQYFGPGTRLTVL.